Below, 17 T cell receptor beta chains from the same sample are listed, as sequenced in a study of blood T cell repertoires in COVID-19. TCRdb's table, derived via immunoSEQ multiplex PCR, lists solely in-frame clones and lacks some. The sample includes 170,000 or so clones, around 87% of them seen just once. Sequencing used peripheral blood. Source of these receptors: a woman aged 18-29 years who had recovered from COVID-19.

In regard to this clone: This specimen includes other DNA sequences encoding the same CDR3. The chain couples TRBV9 to TRBJ2-5; 8 nucleotides align to TRBD2. The CDR3 has 16 residues. The ends lost 0 bases at V and 2 bases at J; junction bases unmatched: 6. Germline loops: CDR1 SGDLS, CDR2 YYNGEE. Here the CDR3 DNA reads TGTGCCAGCAGCGTAGGAAACGGGGGGGGACAAGAGACCCAGTACTTC. Translation gives CASSVGNGGGQETQYF.

The CDR3 spells CASRLSGGYYEQYF. The CDR3, as DNA: TGTGCCAGCCGTCTGAGCGGGGGATACTACGAGCAGTACTTC. The rearrangement links TRBV2 to TRBJ2-7; 8 bases match TRBD2. This CDR3 has 14 residues. Germline V gene sequence: CDR1 SNHLY, CDR2 FYNNEI. V shed 8 bases and J 3 bases; nucleotides not matched to a gene: 9.

The chain has TRBV4-1 and TRBJ1-2, with unresolved D. Germline values: CDR1 MGHRA, CDR2 YSYEKL. The CDR3 loop spans 13 amino acids. Trimming stripped 0 bases from V and 8 bases from J, with 10 bases between. In nucleotides, the CDR3 is TGCGCCAGCAGCCAAGATATTCGCGGGGGCTACACCTTC. Translating gives CASSQDIRGGYTF.

This clone came up once. The J gene is TRBJ1-2, the V gene TRBV19; TRBD1 might be the D (5 bases). Germline V lookup: CDR1 LNHDA, CDR2 SQIVND (reference sequence). This CDR3 comprises 14 residues. V was pared by 4 bases and J by 0 bases, with 9 bases between. The CDR3 is CASSRTTANYGYTF. The CDR3 bases are TGTGCCAGTAGTAGGACGACAGCTAACTATGGCTACACCTTC.

In regard to this clone: The sample contains more than one DNA sequence encoding this CDR3. The chain is built from TRBV19 and TRBJ1-1; D is ambiguous. Germline CDR1 and CDR2: LNHDA and SQIVND (reference sequence). V lost 3 bases and J lost 0, with 5 bases in between. The CDR3 contains 13 residues. The CDR3 loop reads CASSISVNTEAFF. Here the CDR3 DNA reads TGTGCCAGTAGTATCAGTGTGAACACTGAAGCTTTCTTT.

This clone appeared once. The J gene is TRBJ2-7, the V gene TRBV15; perhaps TRBD2 as D (6 bases). Germline V gene data show CDR1 as LNHNV and CDR2 as YYDKDF (reference sequence). Trimming pared 8 bases from V and 4 bases from J, leaving 21 bases between. This CDR3 comprises 15 residues. The CDR3 region has the DNA TGTGCCACCCCCCGAGACGGGGGAGCAAGGTACGAGCAGTACGTC. Protein sequence: CATPRDGGARYEQYV.

This clone appeared a few times. The chain joins TRBV7-2 to TRBJ2-7; 9 bases align to TRBD1. V trimming: 5 bases; J trimming: 6 bases; junction bases outside the gene matches: 8. This CDR3 contains 14 residues. The V gene's germline CDR1 is SGHTA and CDR2 FQGNSA. The CDR3 protein is CASSNRGTGLEQYF. CDR3 DNA sequence: TGTGCCAGCAGCAATCGGGGGACAGGGCTCGAGCAGTACTTC.

The chain combines TRBV6-5 with TRBJ1-4, with D perhaps matching TRBD1 (6 bases). This CDR3 is 14 amino acids long. The germline gives CDR1 MNHEY, CDR2 SVGAGI. Trimming stripped 6 bases from V and 6 bases from J, with 14 bases between. CDR3 nucleotides: TGTGCCAGCAGACAGGGAGGGACTCATGAAAAACTGTTTTTT. This translates into CASRQGGTHEKLFF.

This CDR3 is CASSRTSGSDIQYF. The CDR3 nucleotides are TGTGCCAGCAGCCGAACTAGCGGGAGTGACATTCAGTACTTC. The chain recombines TRBV14 with TRBJ2-4; 11 bases line up with TRBD2. After removal of 4 bases from V and 8 bases from J, the junction contained 4 bases not matched to a gene. Germline values: CDR1 SGHDN, CDR2 FVKESK. This CDR3 comprises 14 residues.

CDR3 sequence (DNA): TGTGCCAGCTCACCATCACAGGTTATCCAGGGGCCCCAGCATTTT. Translating it yields CASSPSQVIQGPQHF. The rearrangement uses TRBV18 and TRBJ1-5; TRBD1 is a possible D gene (5 bases). The V gene's germline CDR1 is KGHSH and CDR2 LQKENI. V lost 2 bases and J 9 bases, leaving 17 bases between the germline ends. CDR3 size: 15 residues.

The rearrangement links TRBV19 to TRBJ1-2; 8 bases line up with TRBD1. The CDR3 consists of 15 residues. Trimming cost V 4 bases and J 0 bases; bases outside gene matches: 4. The germline V gene has CDR1 LNHDA and CDR2 SQIVND (reference sequence). The CDR3 is CASSTGQATNYGYTF. The CDR3 DNA follows: TGTGCCAGTAGTACGGGACAGGCGACTAACTATGGCTACACCTTC.

The chain employs TRBV7-9 and TRBJ2-3; 7 positions match TRBD2. CDR1 and CDR2 from the germline V gene are SEHNR and FQNEAQ (reference sequence). With V trimmed by 8 bases and J by 4 bases, 12 bases remained unmatched. The length of the CDR3 is 15 residues. CDR3 in amino acids: CASGEGRGVADTQYF. CDR3 bases: TGTGCCAGCGGGGAGGGGCGCGGGGTCGCAGATACGCAGTATTTT.

This chain links TRBV5-1 with TRBJ2-7; TRBD2 aligns across 14 bases. The CDR3 spans 23 residues. The trim removed 1 base at V and 2 bases at J, leaving 23 bases unmatched. The germline CDR1 and CDR2 sequences are SGHRS and YFSETQ. CDR3 sequence: CASSLPPGLAGEKPRIRTYEQYV. CDR3 coding DNA: TGCGCCAGCAGCTTGCCTCCGGGACTAGCGGGAGAAAAACCCCGAATTAGGACCTACGAGCAGTACGTC.

The rearrangement joins TRBV2 to TRBJ2-4; the match to TRBD2 covers 9 bases. After removal of 5 bases from V and 2 bases from J, the junction contained 16 bases not matched to a gene. The CDR3 has 19 residues. Germline lookup yields CDR1 SNHLY and CDR2 FYNNEI. The CDR3 DNA follows: TGTGCCAGCAGTTCTCTAGCGGGGCTGGCCTCGACAACCAAAAACATTCAGTACTTC. Translated, it gives CASSSLAGLASTTKNIQYF.

This clone was recorded a few times. The identical CDR3 is also encoded by other nucleotide sequences in the sample. The chain has TRBV2 and TRBJ1-2, with D possibly TRBD1 on 6 matching bases. The V end was cut by 3 bases, the J end by 8 bases, with 13 bases between. The CDR3 is 13 amino acids. Per the germline V gene, CDR1 is SNHLY and CDR2 is FYNNEI. The CDR3 protein is CASSETGIGGYTF. CDR3 DNA sequence: TGTGCCAGCAGTGAGACAGGAATAGGAGGCTACACCTTC.

The V and J genes are TRBV20-1 and TRBJ2-7, with no clear D. The CDR3 has 15 amino acids. Germline loops: CDR1 DFQATT, CDR2 SNEGSKA (reference sequence). V was cut by 6 bases and J by 1 base, with 19 bases left in between. This chain's CDR3 is CSASGGSVLSYEQYF. In DNA, the CDR3 is TGCAGTGCCAGTGGCGGTTCAGTACTTTCCTACGAGCAGTACTTC.

This clone was detected once. J is TRBJ2-7 and V is TRBV11-2; tentatively, D is TRBD1 (6 bases). V gave up 2 bases and J gave up 4 bases, with 12 bases separating them. The germline V gene has CDR1 SGHAT and CDR2 FQNNGV. CDR3 length: 14 amino acids. The CDR3 DNA sequence: TGTGCCAGCAGCTTACAGGGGCCTCAGTACGAGCAGTACTTC. It encodes CASSLQGPQYEQYF.